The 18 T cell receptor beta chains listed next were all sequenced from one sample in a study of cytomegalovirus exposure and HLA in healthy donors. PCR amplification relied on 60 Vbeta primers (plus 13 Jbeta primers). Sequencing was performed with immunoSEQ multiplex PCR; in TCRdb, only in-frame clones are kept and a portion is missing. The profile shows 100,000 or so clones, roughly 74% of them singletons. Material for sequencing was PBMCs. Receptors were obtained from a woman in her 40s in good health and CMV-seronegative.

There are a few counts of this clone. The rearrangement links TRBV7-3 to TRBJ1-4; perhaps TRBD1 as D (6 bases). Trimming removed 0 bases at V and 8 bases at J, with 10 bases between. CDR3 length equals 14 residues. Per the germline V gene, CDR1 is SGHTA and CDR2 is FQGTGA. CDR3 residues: CASSLTDSWEKLFF. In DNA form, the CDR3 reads TGTGCCAGCAGCTTAACGGACAGTTGGGAAAAACTGTTTTTT. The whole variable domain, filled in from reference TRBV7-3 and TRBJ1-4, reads GAGVSQTPSNKVTEKGKYVELRCDPISGHTALYWYRQSLGQGPEFLIYFQGTGAADDSGLPNDRFFAVRPEGSVSTLKIQRTERGDSAVYLCASSLTDSWEKLFFGSGTQLSVL.

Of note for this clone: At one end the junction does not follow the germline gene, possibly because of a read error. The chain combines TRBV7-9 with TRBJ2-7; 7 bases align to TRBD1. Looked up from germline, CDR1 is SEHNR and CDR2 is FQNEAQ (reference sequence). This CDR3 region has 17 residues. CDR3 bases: TGTTCCAGCAGCCACTTAGAAGGCAGGGGGATCTCCTACGAGCAGTACTTC. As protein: CSSSHLEGRGISYEQYF.

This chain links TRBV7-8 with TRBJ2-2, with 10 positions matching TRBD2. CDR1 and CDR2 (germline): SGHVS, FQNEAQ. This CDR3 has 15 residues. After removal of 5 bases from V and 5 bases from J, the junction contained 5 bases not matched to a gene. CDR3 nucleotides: TGTGCCAGCAGCCCAAGCGGGGGGGCAACCGGGGAGCTGTTTTTT. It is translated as CASSPSGGATGELFF.

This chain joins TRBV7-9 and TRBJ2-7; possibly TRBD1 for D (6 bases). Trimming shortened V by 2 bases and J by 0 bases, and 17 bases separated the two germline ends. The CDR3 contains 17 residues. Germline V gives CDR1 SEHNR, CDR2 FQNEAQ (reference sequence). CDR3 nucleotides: TGTGCCAGCAGCTTATATACAATGAGGACAGCCTCCTACGAGCAGTACTTC. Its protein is CASSLYTMRTASYEQYF.

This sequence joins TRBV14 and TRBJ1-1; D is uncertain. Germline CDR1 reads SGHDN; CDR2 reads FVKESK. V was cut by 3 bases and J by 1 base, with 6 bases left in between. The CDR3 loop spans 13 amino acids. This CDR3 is CASSQRRNTEAFF. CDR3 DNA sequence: TGTGCCAGCAGCCAGAGGCGGAACACTGAAGCTTTCTTT. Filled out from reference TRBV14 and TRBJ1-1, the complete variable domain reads EAGVTQFPSHSVIEKGQTVTLRCDPISGHDNLYWYRRVMGKEIKFLLHFVKESKQDESGMPNNRFLAERTGGTYSTLKVQPAELEDSGVYFCASSQRRNTEAFFGQGTRLTVV.

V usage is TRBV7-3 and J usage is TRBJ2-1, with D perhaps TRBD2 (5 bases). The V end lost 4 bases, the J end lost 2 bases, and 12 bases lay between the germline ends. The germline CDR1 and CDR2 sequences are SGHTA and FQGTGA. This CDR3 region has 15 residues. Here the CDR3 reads CASSSGLEAYNEQFF. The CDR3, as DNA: TGTGCCAGCAGCTCCGGACTTGAAGCCTACAATGAGCAGTTCTTC.

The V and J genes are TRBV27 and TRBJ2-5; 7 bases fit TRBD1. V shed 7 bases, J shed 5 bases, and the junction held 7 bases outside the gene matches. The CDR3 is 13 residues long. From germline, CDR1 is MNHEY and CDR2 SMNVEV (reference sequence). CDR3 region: CASTPTGQETQYF. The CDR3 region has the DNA TGTGCCAGCACCCCGACAGGGCAGGAGACCCAGTACTTC.

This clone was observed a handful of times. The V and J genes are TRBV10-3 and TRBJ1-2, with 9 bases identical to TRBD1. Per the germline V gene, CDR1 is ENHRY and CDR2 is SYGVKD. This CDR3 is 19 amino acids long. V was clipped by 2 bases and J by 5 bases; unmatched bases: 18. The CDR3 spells CAISEPTRTGERGSYGYTF. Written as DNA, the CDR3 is TGTGCCATCAGTGAGCCAACACGGACAGGGGAAAGGGGTAGTTATGGCTACACCTTC.

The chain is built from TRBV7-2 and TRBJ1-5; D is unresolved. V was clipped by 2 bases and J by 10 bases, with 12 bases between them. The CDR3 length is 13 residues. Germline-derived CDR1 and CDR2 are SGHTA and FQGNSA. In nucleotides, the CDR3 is TGTGCCAGCAGCTTATCGATAACGGTACCCCAGCATTTT. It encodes CASSLSITVPQHF.

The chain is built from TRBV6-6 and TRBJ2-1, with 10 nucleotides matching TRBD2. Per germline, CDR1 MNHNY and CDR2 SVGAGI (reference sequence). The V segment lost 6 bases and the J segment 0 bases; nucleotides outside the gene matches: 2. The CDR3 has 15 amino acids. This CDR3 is CASRTSGISYNEQFF. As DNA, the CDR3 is TGTGCCAGCAGAACTAGCGGGATCTCCTACAATGAGCAGTTCTTC.

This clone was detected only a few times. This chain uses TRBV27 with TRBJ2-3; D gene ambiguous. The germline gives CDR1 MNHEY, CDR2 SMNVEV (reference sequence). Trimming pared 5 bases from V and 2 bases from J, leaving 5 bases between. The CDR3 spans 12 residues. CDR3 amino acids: CASSPFTDTQYF. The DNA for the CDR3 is TGTGCCAGCAGTCCCTTCACAGATACGCAGTATTTT.

CDR3 sequence (DNA): TGTGCCAGCCAGAGAGAGGCGGGGGACAATCAGCCCCAGCATTTT. This encodes CASQREAGDNQPQHF. This rearrangement joins TRBV6-1 to TRBJ1-5, with TRBD1 as a possible D gene (5 bases). V lost 8 bases, J lost 3 bases, and 17 bases lay in between. The germline V gene has CDR1 MNHNS and CDR2 SASEGT. This CDR3 is 15 amino acids long.

The CDR3: CASSASTSGRTGELFF. The CDR3, as DNA: TGCGCCAGCAGTGCCTCAACTAGCGGGAGAACCGGGGAGCTGTTTTTT. V usage is TRBV10-1 and J usage is TRBJ2-2, with 11 bases aligning to TRBD2. The germline gives CDR1 WNHNN, CDR2 SYGVQD (reference sequence). This CDR3 is built from 16 residues. After removal of 4 bases from V and 5 bases from J, the junction contained 6 bases not matched to a gene.

The CDR3 loop is CASSPQISNQPQHF. CDR3 in DNA: TGTGCCAGTAGTCCACAGATTAGCAATCAGCCCCAGCATTTT. The chain links TRBV19 to TRBJ1-5; D uncertain. The V gene's germline CDR1 is LNHDA and CDR2 SQIVND (reference sequence). CDR3 length: 14 amino acids. V gave up 5 bases and J gave up 0 bases, with 8 bases separating them.

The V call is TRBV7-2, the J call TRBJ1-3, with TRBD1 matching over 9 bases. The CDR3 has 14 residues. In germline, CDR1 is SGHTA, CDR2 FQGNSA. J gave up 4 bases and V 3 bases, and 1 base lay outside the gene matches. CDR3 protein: CASSLGQGGNTIYF. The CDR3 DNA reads TGTGCCAGCAGCTTGGGACAGGGAGGAAACACCATATATTTT.

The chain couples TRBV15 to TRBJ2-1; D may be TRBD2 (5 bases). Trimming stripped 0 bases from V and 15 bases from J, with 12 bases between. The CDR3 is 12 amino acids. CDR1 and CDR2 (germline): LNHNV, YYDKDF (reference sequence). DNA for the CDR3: TGTGCCACCAGCAGAGATCACGGTAGCGCGTTCTTC. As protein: CATSRDHGSAFF.

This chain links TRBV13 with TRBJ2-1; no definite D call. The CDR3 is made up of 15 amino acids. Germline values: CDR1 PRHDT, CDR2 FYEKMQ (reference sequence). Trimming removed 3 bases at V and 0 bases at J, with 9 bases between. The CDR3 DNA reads TGTGCCAGCAGCTTTCACACCCGCTCCTACAATGAGCAGTTCTTC. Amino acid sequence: CASSFHTRSYNEQFF.

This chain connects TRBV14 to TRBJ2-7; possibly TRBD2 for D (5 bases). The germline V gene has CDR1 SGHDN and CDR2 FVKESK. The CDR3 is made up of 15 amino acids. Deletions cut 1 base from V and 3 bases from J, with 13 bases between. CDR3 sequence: CASSQVGGRVYEQYF. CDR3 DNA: TGTGCCAGCAGCCAAGTGGGTGGGAGAGTCTACGAGCAGTACTTC.